A single sample gave rise to the 20 T cell receptor beta chains below, sequenced in a study of T cell responses to AZD1222 COVID-19 vaccine. Assay: immunoSEQ multiplex PCR; the TCRdb copy retains only in-frame clones and omits some. The sample holds tens of thousands of clones; around 87% are singletons and the top ten take 24%. The input for sequencing was peripheral blood, taken on day 0 of AZD1222 vaccination. These receptor sequences come from an adult in good health.

About this clone itself: A read error may account for a junction end that differs from germline. The V and J genes are TRBV7-7 and TRBJ1-1; no reliable D call. The germline V gene has CDR1 SSHAT and CDR2 FNYEAQ (reference sequence). The CDR3 totals 16 residues. CDR3 protein: CASSLVLVAGIAEAFF. The CDR3 coding sequence is TGTGCTAGCAGCTTAGTATTGGTAGCGGGGATCGCTGAAGCTTTCTTT.

The sample holds a few counts of this clone. This chain joins TRBV5-5 and TRBJ1-1, with D hard to call. The CDR3 totals 14 residues. The V and J ends lost 2 bases and 5 bases respectively, with 13 bases between them. CDR1 and CDR2 (germline): SGHKS, YYEKEE (reference sequence). For the CDR3, the DNA is TGTGCCAGCAGCTTCTCGATGACGGGGACTGAAGCTTTCTTT. It translates to CASSFSMTGTEAFF.

This chain joins TRBV28 and TRBJ1-2, with D unclear. CDR1 and CDR2 (germline): MDHEN, SYDVKM. This CDR3 comprises 10 residues. V dropped 6 bases and J dropped 6 bases, with 5 bases sitting between them. Here the CDR3 reads CASRGDGYTF. The CDR3, as DNA: TGTGCCAGCAGGGGTGATGGCTACACCTTC.

This chain joins TRBV27 and TRBJ1-1, with D hard to call. There are 11 residues in the CDR3. V dropped 8 bases and J dropped 7 bases, with 11 bases sitting between them. Germline V lookup: CDR1 MNHEY, CDR2 SMNVEV (reference sequence). In DNA form, the CDR3 reads TGTGCCAGCTCGGGGAGGTTTGAAGCTTTCTTT. This encodes CASSGRFEAFF.

V gene TRBV12-3 or TRBV12-4 combines with J gene TRBJ1-2; TRBD1 aligns across 7 bases. The J segment lost 4 bases and the V segment lost 6 bases, leaving 5 bases of the junction unmatched. The CDR3 covers 13 residues. CDR3 protein: CASSPGQAYGYTF. The CDR3 DNA reads as TGTGCCAGCAGCCCCGGACAGGCCTATGGCTACACCTTC.

This chain links TRBV13 with TRBJ2-7; a possible D gene is TRBD1 (6 bases). Germline V gives CDR1 PRHDT, CDR2 FYEKMQ (reference sequence). The V gene lost 5 bases and the J gene lost 0 bases, with 11 bases spanning the gap. The CDR3 has 14 residues. The chain's CDR3 is CASSPRTASYEQYF. DNA of the CDR3: TGTGCCAGCAGCCCGCGGACAGCCTCCTACGAGCAGTACTTC.

The count of this clone is one. V usage is TRBV5-5 and J usage is TRBJ1-4, with TRBD1 as a possible D gene (6 bases). Trimming took 3 bases from V and 3 from J, leaving 15 bases between them. Germline V gives CDR1 SGHKS, CDR2 YYEKEE (reference sequence). This CDR3 region has 16 residues. Here the CDR3 reads CASSSKPGQANEKLFF. CDR3 DNA: TGTGCCAGCAGCTCGAAACCGGGACAAGCTAATGAAAAACTGTTTTTT.

The CDR3 DNA reads as TGTGCCAGCGGAAAGCGGCGTAATTCACCCCTCCACTTT. It encodes CASGKRRNSPLHF. The chain is built from TRBV11-2 and TRBJ1-6; D gene uncertain. The V and J ends lost 8 bases and 6 bases respectively, with 11 bases between them. The CDR3 consists of 13 residues. Germline CDR1 SGHAT, CDR2 FQNNGV.

J is TRBJ2-7 and V is TRBV6-5; possibly TRBD1 for D (5 bases). V lost 7 bases to trimming and J lost 10 bases, with 14 bases between them. CDR1 is MNHEY and CDR2 is SVGAGI in the germline V gene. The CDR3 runs to 11 residues. Here the CDR3 DNA reads TGTGCCAGCACAGGGCGGCGGACACAGTACTTC. This sequence encodes CASTGRRTQYF.

V gene TRBV5-6 combines with J gene TRBJ1-6; TRBD1 matches 9 bases. Germline V lookup: CDR1 SGHDT, CDR2 YYEEEE. V shed 0 bases and J 4 bases; nucleotides not matched to a gene: 5. The CDR3 sequence is 17 residues long. CDR3 sequence reads: CASSLDETGGYNSPLHF. The CDR3 region has the DNA TGTGCCAGCAGCTTGGATGAGACAGGGGGATATAATTCACCCCTCCACTTT.

The chain joins TRBV18 to TRBJ2-7; D may be TRBD1 (6 bases). Germline V gene lookup returns CDR1 KGHSH and CDR2 LQKENI. The CDR3 runs 15 residues. Trimming pared 3 bases from V and 5 bases from J, leaving 17 bases between. The CDR3, as DNA: TGTGCCAGCTCACCTGGATCTGCAGGGGCTCACGAGCAGTACTTC. This translates into CASSPGSAGAHEQYF.

The chain joins TRBV19 to TRBJ1-1, with D possibly being TRBD1 (6 bases). The CDR3 spans 13 residues. Germline V gene sequence: CDR1 LNHDA, CDR2 SQIVND (reference sequence). V was shortened by 6 bases and J by 1 base, with 9 bases between the two germline ends. CDR3 DNA: TGTGCCAGTAGGTTGACAGGGAACACTGAAGCTTTCTTT. This codes for CASRLTGNTEAFF.

The J gene is TRBJ2-7, the V gene TRBV6-2 or TRBV6-3; D not certain. The V end lost 0 bases, the J end lost 6 bases, and 12 bases lay between the germline ends. Germline lookup yields CDR1 MNHEY and CDR2 SVGEGT. There are 14 residues in the CDR3. CDR3 protein: CASSYSAGLSEQYF. DNA for the CDR3: TGTGCCAGCAGTTACTCCGCAGGTCTCTCCGAGCAGTACTTC.

This chain links TRBV7-3 with TRBJ2-7; D gene unclear. Deletions cut 6 bases from V and 3 bases from J, with 18 bases between. The CDR3 has 15 amino acids. CDR1 and CDR2 (germline): SGHTA, FQGTGA. CDR3 loop: CASSPLGRSGYEQYF. The CDR3 DNA sequence: TGTGCCAGCAGTCCTCTCGGTAGATCTGGCTACGAGCAGTACTTC.

This chain connects TRBV28 to TRBJ2-5, with TRBD1 matching over 8 bases. Trimming cost V 5 bases and J 3 bases; bases outside gene matches: 11. The CDR3 runs 16 residues. Germline V gene sequence: CDR1 MDHEN, CDR2 SYDVKM. The CDR3 DNA reads TGTGCCAGCAGTACCTTTGGCAGGGGGCTTGAAGAGACCCAGTACTTC. Its translation: CASSTFGRGLEETQYF.

The chain combines TRBV6-1 with TRBJ1-2; D unclear. Per germline, CDR1 MNHNS and CDR2 SASEGT. The CDR3 extends over 14 amino acids. Trimming took 1 base from V and 2 from J, leaving 8 bases between them. CDR3 sequence (DNA): TGTGCCAGCAGTGAAGACTGGCAGAACTATGGCTACACCTTC. Translated: CASSEDWQNYGYTF.

The chain couples TRBV30 to TRBJ1-2; 7 nucleotides align to TRBD1. This CDR3 spans 12 amino acids. The V gene's germline CDR1 is GTSNPN and CDR2 SVGIG (reference sequence). V shed 8 bases and J 6 bases; nucleotides not matched to a gene: 9. CDR3 loop: CALTGEWDGYTF. DNA for the CDR3: TGTGCCCTTACAGGGGAGTGGGATGGCTACACCTTC.

This clone was observed once. The V and J genes are TRBV6-5 and TRBJ2-1; 12 bases line up with TRBD1. Germline trimming cut 7 bases from V and 9 bases from J; bases unmatched to any gene: 10. Germline CDR1 MNHEY, CDR2 SVGAGI. This CDR3 is 15 amino acids long. The CDR3 DNA is TGTGCCAGCATAGGGTGGGACAGGGGGCCAAGTGAGCAGTTCTTC. Translated: CASIGWDRGPSEQFF.

The chain has TRBV11-2 and TRBJ1-1, with D hard to call. CDR1 and CDR2 from the germline V gene are SGHAT and FQNNGV. Trimming left V 6 bases short and J 1 base short, with 12 bases between. This CDR3 is built from 14 residues. The CDR3 spells CASRSTAANTEAFF. CDR3 sequence (DNA): TGTGCCAGCAGATCTACAGCGGCGAACACTGAAGCTTTCTTT.

J is TRBJ2-6 and V is TRBV4-2; D remains ambiguous. CDR3 length equals 15 residues. From germline, CDR1 is LGHNA and CDR2 YNFKEQ. V lost 1 base and J lost 0, with 4 bases in between. In DNA form, the CDR3 reads TGTGCCAGCAGCCAAGTCGGCTCTGGGGCCAACGTCCTGACTTTC. It is translated as CASSQVGSGANVLTF.